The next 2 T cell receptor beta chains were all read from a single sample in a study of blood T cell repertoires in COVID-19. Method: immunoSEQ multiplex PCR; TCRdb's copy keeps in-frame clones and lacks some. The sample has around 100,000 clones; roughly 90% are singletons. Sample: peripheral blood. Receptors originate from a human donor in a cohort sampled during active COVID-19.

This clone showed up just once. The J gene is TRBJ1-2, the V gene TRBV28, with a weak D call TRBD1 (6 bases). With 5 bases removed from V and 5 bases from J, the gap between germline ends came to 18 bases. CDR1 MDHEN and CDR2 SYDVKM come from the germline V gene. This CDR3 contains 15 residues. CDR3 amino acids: CASSQYFGDIYGYTF. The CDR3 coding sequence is TGTGCCAGCAGTCAATATTTTGGGGACATTTATGGCTACACCTTC.

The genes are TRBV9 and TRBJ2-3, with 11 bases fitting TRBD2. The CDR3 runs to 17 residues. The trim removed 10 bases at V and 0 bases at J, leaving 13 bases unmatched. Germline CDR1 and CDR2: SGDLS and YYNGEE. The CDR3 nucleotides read TGTGCCGGGGGGAGCCCGGGACTAGCGGTAAGCACAGATACGCAGTATTTT. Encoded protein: CAGGSPGLAVSTDTQYF.